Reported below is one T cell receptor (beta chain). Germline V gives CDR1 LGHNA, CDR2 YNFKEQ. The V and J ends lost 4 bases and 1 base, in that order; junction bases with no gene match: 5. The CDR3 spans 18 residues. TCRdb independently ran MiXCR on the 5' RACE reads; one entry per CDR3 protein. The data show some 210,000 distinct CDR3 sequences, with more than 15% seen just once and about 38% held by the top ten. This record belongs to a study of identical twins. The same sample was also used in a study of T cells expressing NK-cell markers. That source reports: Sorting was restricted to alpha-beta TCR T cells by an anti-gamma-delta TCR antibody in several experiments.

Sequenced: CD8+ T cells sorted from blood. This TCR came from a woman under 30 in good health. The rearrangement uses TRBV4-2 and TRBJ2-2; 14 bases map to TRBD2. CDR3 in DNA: TGTGCCAGCAGCCTCGGGACTAGCGGGGGCCTGAACACCGGGGAGCTGTTTTTT. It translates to CASSLGTSGGLNTGELFF.